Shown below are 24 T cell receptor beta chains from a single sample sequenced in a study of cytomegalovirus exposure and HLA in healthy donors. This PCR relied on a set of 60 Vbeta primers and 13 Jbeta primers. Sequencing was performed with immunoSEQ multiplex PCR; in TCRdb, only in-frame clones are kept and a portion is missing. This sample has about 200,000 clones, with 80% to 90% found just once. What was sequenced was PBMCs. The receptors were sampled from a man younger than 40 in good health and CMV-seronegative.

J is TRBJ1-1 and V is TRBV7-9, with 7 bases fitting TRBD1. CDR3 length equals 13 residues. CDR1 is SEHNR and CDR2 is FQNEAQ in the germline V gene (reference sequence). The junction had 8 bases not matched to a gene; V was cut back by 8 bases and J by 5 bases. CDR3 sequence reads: CASAKGAGTEAFF. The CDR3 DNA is TGTGCCAGCGCTAAGGGGGCTGGGACTGAAGCTTTCTTT.

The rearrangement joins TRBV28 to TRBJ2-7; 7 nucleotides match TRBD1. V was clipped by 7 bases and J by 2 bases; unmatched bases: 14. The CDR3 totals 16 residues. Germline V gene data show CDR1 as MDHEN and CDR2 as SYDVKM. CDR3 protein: CASTLSGGQATYEQYF. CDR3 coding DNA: TGTGCCAGCACCCTCTCCGGCGGACAGGCGACCTACGAGCAGTACTTC.

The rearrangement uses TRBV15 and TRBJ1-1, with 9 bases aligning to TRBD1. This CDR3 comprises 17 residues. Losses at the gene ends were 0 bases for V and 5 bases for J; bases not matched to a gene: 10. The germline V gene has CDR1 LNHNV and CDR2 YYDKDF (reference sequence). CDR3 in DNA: TGTGCCACCAGCAGAGACGCCCTGACAGGGGGAGGGACTGAAGCTTTCTTT. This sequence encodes CATSRDALTGGGTEAFF.

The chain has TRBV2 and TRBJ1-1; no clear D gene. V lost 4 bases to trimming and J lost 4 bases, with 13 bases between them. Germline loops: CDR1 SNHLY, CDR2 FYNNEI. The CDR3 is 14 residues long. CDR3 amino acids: CASSVDEGSTEAFF. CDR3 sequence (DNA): TGTGCCAGCAGTGTGGATGAGGGAAGCACTGAAGCTTTCTTT.

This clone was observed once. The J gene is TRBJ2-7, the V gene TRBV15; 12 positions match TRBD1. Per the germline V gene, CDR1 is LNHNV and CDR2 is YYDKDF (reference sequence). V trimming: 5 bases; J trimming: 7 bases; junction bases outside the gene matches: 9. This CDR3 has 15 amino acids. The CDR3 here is CATSWSRDRGQEQYF. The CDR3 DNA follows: TGTGCCACCAGCTGGTCCCGGGACAGGGGGCAGGAGCAGTACTTC. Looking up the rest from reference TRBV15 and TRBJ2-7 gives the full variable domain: DAMVIQNPRYQVTQFGKPVTLSCSQTLNHNVMYWYQQKSSQAPKLLFHYYDKDFNNEADTPDNFQSRRPNTSFCFLDIRSPGLGDTAMYLCATSWSRDRGQEQYFGPGTRLTVT.

CDR3: CASTYTGGSPLHF. CDR3 bases: TGTGCCAGCACATACACAGGGGGATCACCCCTCCACTTT. This chain links TRBV6-1 with TRBJ1-6; 8 bases map to TRBD1. The CDR3 length is 13 residues. V trimming: 7 bases; J trimming: 10 bases; junction bases outside the gene matches: 6. Germline lookup yields CDR1 MNHNS and CDR2 SASEGT.

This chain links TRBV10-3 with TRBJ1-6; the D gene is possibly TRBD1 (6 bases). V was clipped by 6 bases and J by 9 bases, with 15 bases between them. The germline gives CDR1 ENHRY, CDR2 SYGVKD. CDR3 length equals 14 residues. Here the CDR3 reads CAIRGQGIGSPLHF. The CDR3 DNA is TGTGCCATCAGGGGGCAGGGGATAGGTTCACCCCTCCACTTT.

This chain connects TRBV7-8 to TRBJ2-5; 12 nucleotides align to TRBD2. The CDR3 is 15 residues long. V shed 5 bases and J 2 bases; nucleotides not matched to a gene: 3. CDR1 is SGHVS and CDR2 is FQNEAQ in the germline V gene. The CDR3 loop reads CASSVLAGGQETQYF. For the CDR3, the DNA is TGTGCCAGCAGCGTTCTAGCGGGGGGGCAAGAGACCCAGTACTTC.

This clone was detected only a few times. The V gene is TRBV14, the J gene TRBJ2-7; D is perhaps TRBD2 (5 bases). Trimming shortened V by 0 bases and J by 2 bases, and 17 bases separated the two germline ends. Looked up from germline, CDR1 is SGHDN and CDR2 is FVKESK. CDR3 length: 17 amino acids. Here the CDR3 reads CASSQDKVAAVPYEQYF. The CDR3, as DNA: TGTGCCAGCAGCCAAGATAAGGTAGCAGCGGTCCCCTACGAGCAGTACTTC.

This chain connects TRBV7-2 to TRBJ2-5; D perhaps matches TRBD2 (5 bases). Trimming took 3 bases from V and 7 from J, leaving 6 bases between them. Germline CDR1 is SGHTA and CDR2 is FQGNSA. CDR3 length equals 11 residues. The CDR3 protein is CASSFEGTQYF. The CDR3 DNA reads TGTGCCAGCAGCTTTGAGGGGACCCAGTACTTC.

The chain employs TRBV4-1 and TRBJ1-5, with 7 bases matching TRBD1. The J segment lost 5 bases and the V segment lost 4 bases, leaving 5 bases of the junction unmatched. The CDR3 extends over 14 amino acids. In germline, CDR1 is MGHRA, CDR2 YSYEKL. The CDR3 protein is CASSRDRVDQPQHF. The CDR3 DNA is TGCGCCAGCAGCCGCGACAGGGTAGATCAGCCCCAGCATTTT.

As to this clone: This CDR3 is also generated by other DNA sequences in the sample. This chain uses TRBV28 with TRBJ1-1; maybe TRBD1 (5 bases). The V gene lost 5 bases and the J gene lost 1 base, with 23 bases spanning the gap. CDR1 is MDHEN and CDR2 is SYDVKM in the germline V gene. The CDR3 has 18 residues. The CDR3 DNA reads TGTGCCAGCAGTCGACTAACCAGGGTTGGGAGGTGGAACACTGAAGCTTTCTTT. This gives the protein CASSRLTRVGRWNTEAFF.

The CDR3 sequence is CASTPGVGQGEKLFF. In nucleotides, the CDR3 is TGTGCCAGTACCCCCGGAGTGGGACAGGGTGAAAAACTGTTTTTT. V and J are TRBV19 and TRBJ1-4; the match to TRBD1 covers 9 bases. The CDR3 length is 15 residues. V dropped 7 bases and J dropped 7; count of bases not matched to a gene: 10. CDR1 is LNHDA and CDR2 is SQIVND in the germline V gene (reference sequence).

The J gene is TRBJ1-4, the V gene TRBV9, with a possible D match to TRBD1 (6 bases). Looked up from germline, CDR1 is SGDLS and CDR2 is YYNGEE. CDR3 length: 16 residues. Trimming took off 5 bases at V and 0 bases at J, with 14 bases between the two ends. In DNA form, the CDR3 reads TGTGCCAGCAGTCCTACAGGGAGTACAACTAATGAAAAACTGTTTTTT. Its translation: CASSPTGSTTNEKLFF.

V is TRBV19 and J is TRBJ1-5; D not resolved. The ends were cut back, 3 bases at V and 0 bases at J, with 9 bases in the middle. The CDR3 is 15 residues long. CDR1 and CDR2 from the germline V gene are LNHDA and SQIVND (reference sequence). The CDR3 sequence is CASSIGEDSNQPQHF. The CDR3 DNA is TGTGCCAGTAGTATCGGCGAGGATAGCAATCAGCCCCAGCATTTT.

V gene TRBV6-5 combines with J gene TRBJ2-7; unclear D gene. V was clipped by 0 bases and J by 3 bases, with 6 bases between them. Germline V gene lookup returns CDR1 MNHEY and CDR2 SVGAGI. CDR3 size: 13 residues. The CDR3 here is CASSYSASYEQYF. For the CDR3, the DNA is TGTGCCAGCAGTTACTCCGCCAGCTACGAGCAGTACTTC.

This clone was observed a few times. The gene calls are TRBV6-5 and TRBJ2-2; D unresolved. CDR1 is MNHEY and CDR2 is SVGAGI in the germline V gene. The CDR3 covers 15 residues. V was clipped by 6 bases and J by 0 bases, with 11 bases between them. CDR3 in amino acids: CASRPDTSNTGELFF. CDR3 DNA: TGTGCCAGCAGACCCGACACCTCGAACACCGGGGAGCTGTTTTTT.

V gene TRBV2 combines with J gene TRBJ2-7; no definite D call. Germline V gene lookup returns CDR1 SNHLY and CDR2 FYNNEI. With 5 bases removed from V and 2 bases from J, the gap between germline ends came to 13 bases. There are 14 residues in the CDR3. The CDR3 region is CASSLYGSTYEQYF. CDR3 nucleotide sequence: TGTGCCAGCAGTCTTTACGGGTCGACCTACGAGCAGTACTTC. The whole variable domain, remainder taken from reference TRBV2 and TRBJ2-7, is EPEVTQTPSHQVTQMGQEVILRCVPISNHLYFYWYRQILGQKVEFLVSFYNNEISEKSEIFDDQFSVERPDGSNFTLKIRSTKLEDSAMYFCASSLYGSTYEQYFGPGTRLTVT.

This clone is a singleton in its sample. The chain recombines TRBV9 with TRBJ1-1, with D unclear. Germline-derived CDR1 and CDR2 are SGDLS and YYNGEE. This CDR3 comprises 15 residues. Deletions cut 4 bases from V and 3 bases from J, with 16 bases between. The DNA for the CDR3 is TGTGCCAGCAGCCCCGCGGGAGGGTCGGACACTGAAGCTTTCTTT. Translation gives CASSPAGGSDTEAFF.

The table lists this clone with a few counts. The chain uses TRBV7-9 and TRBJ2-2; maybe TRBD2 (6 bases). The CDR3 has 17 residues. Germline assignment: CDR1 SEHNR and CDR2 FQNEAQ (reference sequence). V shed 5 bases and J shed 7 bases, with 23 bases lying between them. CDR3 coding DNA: TGTGCCAGCAGCGATACCCCCCTTGGGGGGAGGAACGGGGAGCTGTTTTTT. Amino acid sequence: CASSDTPLGGRNGELFF.

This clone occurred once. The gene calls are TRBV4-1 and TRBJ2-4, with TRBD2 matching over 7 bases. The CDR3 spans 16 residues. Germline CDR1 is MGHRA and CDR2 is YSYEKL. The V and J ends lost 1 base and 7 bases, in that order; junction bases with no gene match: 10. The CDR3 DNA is TGCGCCAGCAGCCAAGTTCCGGGGGGATCGTCGAACATTCAGTACTTC. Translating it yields CASSQVPGGSSNIQYF.

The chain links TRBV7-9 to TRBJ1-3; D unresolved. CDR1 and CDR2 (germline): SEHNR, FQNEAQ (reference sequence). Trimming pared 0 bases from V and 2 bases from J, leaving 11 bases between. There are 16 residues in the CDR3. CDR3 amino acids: CASSLAQPGTGNTIYF. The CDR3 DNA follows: TGTGCCAGCAGCTTAGCGCAGCCGGGGACTGGAAACACCATATATTTT.

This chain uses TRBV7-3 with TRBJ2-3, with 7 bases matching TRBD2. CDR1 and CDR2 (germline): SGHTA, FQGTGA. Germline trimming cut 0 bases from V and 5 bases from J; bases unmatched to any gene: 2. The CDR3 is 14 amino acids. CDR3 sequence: CASSLTGGKDTQYF. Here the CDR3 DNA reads TGTGCCAGCAGCTTAACCGGGGGGAAAGATACGCAGTATTTT.

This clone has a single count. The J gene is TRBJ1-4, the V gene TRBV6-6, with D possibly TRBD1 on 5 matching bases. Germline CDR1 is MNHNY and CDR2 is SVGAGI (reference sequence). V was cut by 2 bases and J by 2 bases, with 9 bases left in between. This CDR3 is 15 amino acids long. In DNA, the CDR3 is TGTGCCAGCAGTTACGGGGGGGGGACTAATGAAAAACTGTTTTTT. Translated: CASSYGGGTNEKLFF.